The clone carrying this TCR beta chain has ten or more counts. The sample is drawn from a study of post-analysis software for immune sequencing data. The TCR beta cDNA libraries carried unique molecular identifiers. In TCRdb, the PCR reads were re-called with MiXCR into one record per CDR3 protein. The top ten clones hold under 30% of a sample with about 160,000 distinct CDR3 sequences, around 36% of them seen once. The specimen was blood, collected after autologous hematopoietic stem cell transplantation. This clonotype originated in a girl between 5 and 17 years old with multiple sclerosis.

The CDR3 DNA sequence: TGCAGCGTTCTCCGCCGACAGGGGGGCGAGCAGTACTTC. Translation gives CSVLRRQGGEQYF. The V gene is TRBV29-1, the J gene TRBJ2-7; TRBD1 agrees at 9 bases. CDR1 and CDR2 (germline): SQVTM, ANQGSEA. The CDR3 has 13 residues. The J segment lost 6 bases and the V segment lost 5 bases, leaving 8 bases of the junction unmatched.